This T cell receptor beta chain was recovered during a study of control samples from healthy donors and cancer patients. Germline V CDR1 and CDR2: LGHNA, YNFKEQ. J was trimmed by 9 bases and V by 3 bases; bases with no gene match: 11. The CDR3 contains 17 residues. The data were produced by immunoSEQ multiplex PCR, yet TCRdb's version contains in-frame clones alone and is incomplete. The data contain roughly 100,000 clones, more than 85% of them singletons. Sequences were obtained from blood. This sequence was found in a man under 40 in good health. The chain carries TRBV4-2 and TRBJ2-2, with 12 bases lining up with TRBD1. The CDR3 coding sequence is TGTGCCAGCAGCCATGCCACCCCGGGACAGGGGGCCTGGGAGCTGTTTTTT. Translation gives CASSHATPGQGAWELFF.